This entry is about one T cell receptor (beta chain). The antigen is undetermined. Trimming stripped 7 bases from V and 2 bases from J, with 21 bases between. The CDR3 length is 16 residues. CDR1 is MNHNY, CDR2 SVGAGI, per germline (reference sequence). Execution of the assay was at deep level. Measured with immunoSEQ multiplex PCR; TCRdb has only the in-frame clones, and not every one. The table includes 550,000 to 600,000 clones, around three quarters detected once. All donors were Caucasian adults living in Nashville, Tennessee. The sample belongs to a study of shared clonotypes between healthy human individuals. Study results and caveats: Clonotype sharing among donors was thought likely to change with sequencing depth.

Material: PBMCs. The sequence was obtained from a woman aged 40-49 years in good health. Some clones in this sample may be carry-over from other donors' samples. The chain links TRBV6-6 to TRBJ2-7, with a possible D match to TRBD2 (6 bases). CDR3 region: CASTPSGSTNTYEQYF. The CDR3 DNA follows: TGTGCCAGCACCCCGAGCGGGTCGACAAATACCTACGAGCAGTACTTC.